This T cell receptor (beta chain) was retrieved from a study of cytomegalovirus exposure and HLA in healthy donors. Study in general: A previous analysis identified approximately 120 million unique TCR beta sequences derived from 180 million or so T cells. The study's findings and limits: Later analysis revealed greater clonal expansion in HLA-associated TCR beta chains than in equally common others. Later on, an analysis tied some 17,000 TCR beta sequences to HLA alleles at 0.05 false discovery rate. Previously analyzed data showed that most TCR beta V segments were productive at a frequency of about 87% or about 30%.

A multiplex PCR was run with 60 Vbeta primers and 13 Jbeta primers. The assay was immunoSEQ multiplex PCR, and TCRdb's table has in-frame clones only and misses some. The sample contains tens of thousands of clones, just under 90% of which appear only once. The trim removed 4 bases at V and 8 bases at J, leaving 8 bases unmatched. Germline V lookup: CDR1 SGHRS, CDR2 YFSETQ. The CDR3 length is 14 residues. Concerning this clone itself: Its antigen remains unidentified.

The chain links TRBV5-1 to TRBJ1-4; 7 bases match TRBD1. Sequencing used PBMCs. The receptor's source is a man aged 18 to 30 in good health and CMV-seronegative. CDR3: CASSATGEREKLFF. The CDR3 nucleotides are TGCGCCAGCAGCGCAACAGGGGAACGAGAAAAACTGTTTTTT. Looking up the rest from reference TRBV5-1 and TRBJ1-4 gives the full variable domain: KAGVTQTPRYLIKTRGQQVTLSCSPISGHRSVSWYQQTPGQGLQFLFEYFSETQRNKGNFPGRFSGRQFSNSRSEMNVSTLELGDSALYLCASSATGEREKLFFGSGTQLSVL.